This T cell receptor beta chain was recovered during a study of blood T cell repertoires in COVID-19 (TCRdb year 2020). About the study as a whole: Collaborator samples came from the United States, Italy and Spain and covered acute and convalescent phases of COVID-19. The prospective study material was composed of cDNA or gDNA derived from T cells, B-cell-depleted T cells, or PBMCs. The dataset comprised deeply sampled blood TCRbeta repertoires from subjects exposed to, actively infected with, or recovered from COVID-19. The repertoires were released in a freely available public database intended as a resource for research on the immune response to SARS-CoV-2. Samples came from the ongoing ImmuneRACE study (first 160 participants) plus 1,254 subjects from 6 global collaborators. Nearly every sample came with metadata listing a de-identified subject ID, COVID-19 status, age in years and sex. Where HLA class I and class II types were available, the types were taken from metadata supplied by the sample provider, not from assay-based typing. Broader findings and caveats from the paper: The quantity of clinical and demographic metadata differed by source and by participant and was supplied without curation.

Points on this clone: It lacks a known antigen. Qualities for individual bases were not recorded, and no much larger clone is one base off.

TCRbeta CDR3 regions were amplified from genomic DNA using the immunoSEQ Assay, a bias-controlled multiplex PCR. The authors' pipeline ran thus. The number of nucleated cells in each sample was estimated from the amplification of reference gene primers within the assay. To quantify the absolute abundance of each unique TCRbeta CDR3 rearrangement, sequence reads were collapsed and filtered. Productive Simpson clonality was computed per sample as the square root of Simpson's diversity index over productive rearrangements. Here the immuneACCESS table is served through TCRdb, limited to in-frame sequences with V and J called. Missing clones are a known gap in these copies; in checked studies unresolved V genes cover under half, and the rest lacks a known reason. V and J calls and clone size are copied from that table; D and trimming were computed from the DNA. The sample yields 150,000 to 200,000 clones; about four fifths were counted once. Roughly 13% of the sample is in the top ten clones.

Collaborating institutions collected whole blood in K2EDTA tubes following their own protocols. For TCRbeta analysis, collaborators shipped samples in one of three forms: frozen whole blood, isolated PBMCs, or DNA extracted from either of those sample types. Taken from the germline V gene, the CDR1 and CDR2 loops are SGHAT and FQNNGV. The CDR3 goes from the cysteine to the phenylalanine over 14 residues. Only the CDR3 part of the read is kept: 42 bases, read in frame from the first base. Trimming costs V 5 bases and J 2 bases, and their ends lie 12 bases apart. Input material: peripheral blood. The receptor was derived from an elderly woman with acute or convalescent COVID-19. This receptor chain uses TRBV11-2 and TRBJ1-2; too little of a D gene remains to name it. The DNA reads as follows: TGTGCCAGCAGCCCATTATTCGGGAACTATGGCTACACCTTC. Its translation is CASSPLFGNYGYTF.